The 6 T cell receptor beta chains below come from one sample, sequenced in a study of blood T cell repertoires in COVID-19 (dated by TCRdb to about 2020). Preparation of the library involved the immunoSEQ multiplex PCR assay. TCRdb provides this immuneACCESS table in a form limited to in-frame rearrangements. Some clones are lacking; in checked studies, under half of them reflect an unresolved V gene, and why the rest are absent is not known. In all, the sample holds some 100,000 clones, and around 87% of those were seen once. Approximately 10% of the sample is in the top ten clones. The sequenced sample was peripheral blood. These receptors all stem from a woman in her twenties or thirties with acute or convalescent COVID-19.

The J gene is TRBJ1-2, the V gene TRBV19; possible D gene TRBD1, 6 bases. The CDR3 is 17 amino acids. Between the trimmed V and J ends, which lost 4 bases and 1 base, there was a span of 19 bases. CDR1 is LNHDA, CDR2 SQIVND, per germline (reference sequence). The CDR3: CASSRASTQGHNYGYTF. The CDR3 nucleotides read TGTGCCAGTAGTAGGGCTTCTACTCAGGGGCATAACTATGGCTACACCTTC.

The chain recombines TRBV24-1 with TRBJ1-5, with 9 bases lining up with TRBD1. CDR1 and CDR2 from the germline V gene are KGHDR and SFDVKD. V gave up 3 bases and J gave up 5 bases; unmatched junction bases: 10. CDR3 length: 17 amino acids. CDR3 in amino acids: CATSDPEEGTGHQPQHF. The DNA for the CDR3 is TGTGCCACCAGTGATCCTGAAGAAGGGACAGGGCATCAGCCCCAGCATTTT.

The chain carries TRBV7-2 and TRBJ2-2; D possibly corresponds to TRBD1 (5 bases). CDR3 length: 14 amino acids. The V end lost 8 bases, the J end lost 1 base, and 11 bases lay between the germline ends. The germline gives CDR1 SGHTA, CDR2 FQGNSA. DNA of the CDR3: TGTGCCAGCCGTGACCAGGGGAACACCGGGGAGCTGTTTTTT. As protein: CASRDQGNTGELFF. Full variable domain (rest looked up from reference TRBV7-2 and TRBJ2-2): GAGVSQSPSNKVTEKGKDVELRCDPISGHTALYWYRQSLGQGLEFLIYFQGNSAPDKSGLPSDRFSAERTGGSVSTLTIQRTQQEDSAVYLCASRDQGNTGELFFGEGSRLTVL.

This clone was seen only once. The chain links TRBV4-2 to TRBJ2-7; D not certain. CDR1 and CDR2 from the germline V gene are LGHNA and YNFKEQ. The CDR3 covers 15 residues. V dropped 0 bases and J dropped 0 bases, with 9 bases sitting between them. The CDR3 loop is CASSQERQSSYEQYF. DNA for the CDR3: TGTGCCAGCAGCCAAGAGAGGCAGAGCTCCTACGAGCAGTACTTC.

This clone was counted only a few times. V and J are TRBV18 and TRBJ1-6; TRBD1 might be the D (6 bases). Trimming cost V 2 bases and J 8 bases, with 13 bases left between them. The CDR3 spans 15 residues. Germline CDR1 KGHSH, CDR2 LQKENI. This chain's CDR3 is CASSPRQAGDSPLHF. CDR3 in DNA: TGTGCCAGCTCACCAAGACAGGCAGGGGATTCACCCCTCCACTTT.

The chain employs TRBV28 and TRBJ2-3, with D uncertain. The CDR3 consists of 16 residues. Deletions cut 5 bases from V and 0 bases from J, with 15 bases between. Germline V gives CDR1 MDHEN, CDR2 SYDVKM. CDR3 nucleotides: TGTGCCAGCAGTCCCATACTGGGCACTAGCACAGATACGCAGTATTTT. This encodes CASSPILGTSTDTQYF.